The TCR beta chain under discussion was sequenced for a study of regulatory T cells in long-lasting Graves disease. Researchers made TCR beta libraries by using iRepertoire HTBI primers and running Arm-PCR on CDR3 regions. TCRdb processed the multiplex PCR reads anew with MiXCR; each CDR3 protein has one entry. The top ten clones hold about a quarter of a sample with 420,000 or so distinct CDR3 sequences, approximately 16% of them seen once. Described time point: newly diagnosed GD, antithyroid drugs for less than 3 months. TCR sequences were obtained from RNA taken from PBMCs. It was by American Thyroid Association guidelines that Graves' disease was diagnosed. The CDR3 covers 14 residues. In germline, CDR1 is SEHNR, CDR2 FQNEAQ (reference sequence). With 1 base clipped from V and 4 bases from J, the junction kept 3 bases outside the gene matches. This same sample was also taken into another study, of T cells in Graves' hyperthyroidism and ophthalmopathy. That report notes: With the HTBI primer set, the TCR CDR3 went through a first round of RT-PCR.

This TCR was recovered from a woman aged 18-29 years with Graves disease. The gene calls are TRBV7-9 and TRBJ1-2; TRBD1 agrees at 7 bases. Source: peripheral blood mononuclear cells (PBMCs), taken at new diagnosis, from a patient treated with antithyroid drugs. Here the CDR3 DNA reads TGTGCCAGCAGCTTAGGGGGACAGTCCTATGGCTACACCTTC. This encodes CASSLGGQSYGYTF.